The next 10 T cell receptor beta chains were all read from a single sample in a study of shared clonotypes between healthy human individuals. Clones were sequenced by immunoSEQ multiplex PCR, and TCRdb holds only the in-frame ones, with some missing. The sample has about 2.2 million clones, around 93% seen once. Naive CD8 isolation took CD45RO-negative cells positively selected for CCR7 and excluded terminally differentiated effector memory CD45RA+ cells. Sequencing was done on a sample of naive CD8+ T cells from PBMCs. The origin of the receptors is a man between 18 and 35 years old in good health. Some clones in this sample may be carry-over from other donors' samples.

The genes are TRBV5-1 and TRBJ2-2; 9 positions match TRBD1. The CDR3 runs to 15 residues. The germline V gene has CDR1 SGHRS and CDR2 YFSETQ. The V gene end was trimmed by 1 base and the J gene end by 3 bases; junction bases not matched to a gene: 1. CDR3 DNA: TGCGCCAGCAGCTTGAGGGACAGGGACACCGGGGAGCTGTTTTTT. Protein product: CASSLRDRDTGELFF.

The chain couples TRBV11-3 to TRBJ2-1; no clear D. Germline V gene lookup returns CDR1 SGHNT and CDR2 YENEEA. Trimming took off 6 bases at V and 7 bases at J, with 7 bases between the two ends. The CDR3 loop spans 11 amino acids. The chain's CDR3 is CASSTGNEQFF. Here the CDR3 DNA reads TGTGCCAGCAGTACTGGGAATGAGCAGTTCTTC.

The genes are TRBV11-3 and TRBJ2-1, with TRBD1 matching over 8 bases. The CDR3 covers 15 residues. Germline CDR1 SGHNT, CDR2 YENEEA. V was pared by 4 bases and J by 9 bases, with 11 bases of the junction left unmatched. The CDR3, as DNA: TGTGCCAGCAGCTCCCACCGGACAGGGTATGGTGAGCAGTTCTTC. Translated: CASSSHRTGYGEQFF.

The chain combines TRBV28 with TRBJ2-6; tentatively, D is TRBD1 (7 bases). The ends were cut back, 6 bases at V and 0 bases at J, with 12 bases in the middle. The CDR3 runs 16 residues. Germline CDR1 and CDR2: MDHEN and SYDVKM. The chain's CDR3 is CASREGAFSGANVLTF. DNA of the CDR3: TGTGCCAGCAGGGAGGGGGCATTCTCTGGGGCCAACGTCCTGACTTTC.

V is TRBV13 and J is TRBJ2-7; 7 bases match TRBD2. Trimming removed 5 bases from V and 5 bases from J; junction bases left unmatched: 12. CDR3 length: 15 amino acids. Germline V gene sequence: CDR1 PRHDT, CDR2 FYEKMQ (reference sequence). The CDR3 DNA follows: TGTGCCAGCAGCCCCTCTCGTAGCGGGCGCGACGAGCAGTACTTC. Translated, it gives CASSPSRSGRDEQYF.

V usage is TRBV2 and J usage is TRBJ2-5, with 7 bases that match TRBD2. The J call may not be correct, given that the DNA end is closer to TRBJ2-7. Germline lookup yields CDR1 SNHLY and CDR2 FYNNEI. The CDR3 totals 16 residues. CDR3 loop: CASSEMGGSLPYEQYF. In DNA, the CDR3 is TGTGCCAGCAGTGAGATGGGCGGGAGTCTCCCTTACGAGCAGTACTTC.

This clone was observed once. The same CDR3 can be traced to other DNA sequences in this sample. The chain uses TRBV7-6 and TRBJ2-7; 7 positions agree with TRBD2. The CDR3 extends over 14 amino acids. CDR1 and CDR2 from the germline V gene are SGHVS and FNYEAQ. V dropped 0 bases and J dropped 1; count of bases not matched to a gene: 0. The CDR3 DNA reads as TGTGCCAGCAGCTTAGCTAGCGGGTCCTACGAGCAGTACTTC. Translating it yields CASSLASGSYEQYF. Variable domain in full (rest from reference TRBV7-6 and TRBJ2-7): GAGVSQSPRYKVTKRGQDVALRCDPISGHVSLYWYRQALGQGPEFLTYFNYEAQQDKSGLPNDRFSAERPEGSISTLTIQRTEQRDSAMYRCASSLASGSYEQYFGPGTRLTVT.

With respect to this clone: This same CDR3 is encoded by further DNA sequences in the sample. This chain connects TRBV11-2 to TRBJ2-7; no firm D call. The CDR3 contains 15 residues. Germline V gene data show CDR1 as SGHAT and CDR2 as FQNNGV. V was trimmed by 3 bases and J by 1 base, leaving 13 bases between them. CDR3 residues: CASSFGYGSSYEQYF. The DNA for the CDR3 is TGTGCCAGCAGCTTTGGGTACGGGTCTTCCTACGAGCAGTACTTC.

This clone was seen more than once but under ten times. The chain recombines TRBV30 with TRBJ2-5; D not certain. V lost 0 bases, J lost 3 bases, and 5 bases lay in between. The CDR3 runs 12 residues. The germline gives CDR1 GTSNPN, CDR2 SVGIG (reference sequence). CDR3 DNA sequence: TGTGCCTGGAGTGTATGGGAAGAGACCCAGTACTTC. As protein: CAWSVWEETQYF.

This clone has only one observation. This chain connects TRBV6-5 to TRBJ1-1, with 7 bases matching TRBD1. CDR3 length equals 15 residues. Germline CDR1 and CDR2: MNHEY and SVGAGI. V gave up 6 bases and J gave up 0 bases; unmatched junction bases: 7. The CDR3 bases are TGTGCCAGCAGCTCGGGACAGTACATGAACACTGAAGCTTTCTTT. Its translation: CASSSGQYMNTEAFF.